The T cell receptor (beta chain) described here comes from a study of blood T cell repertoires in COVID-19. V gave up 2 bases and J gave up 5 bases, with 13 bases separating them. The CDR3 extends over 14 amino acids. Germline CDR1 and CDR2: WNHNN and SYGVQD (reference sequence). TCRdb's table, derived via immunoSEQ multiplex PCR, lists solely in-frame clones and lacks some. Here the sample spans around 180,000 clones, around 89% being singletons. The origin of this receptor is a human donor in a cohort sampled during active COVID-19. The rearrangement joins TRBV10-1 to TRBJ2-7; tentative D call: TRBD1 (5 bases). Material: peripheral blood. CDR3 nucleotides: TGCGCCAGCAGTGAGACCCCAGGGTCCCACGAGCAGTACTTC. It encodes CASSETPGSHEQYF.